A selection of T cell receptor beta chains follows, all from one sample in a study of T cell changes during pregnancy in multiple sclerosis. TCRdb's table, derived via immunoSEQ multiplex PCR, lists solely in-frame clones and lacks some. There are around 70,000 clones in the sample; more than 80% occur only once, and 2.1% lies in the top ten. The sequencing here drew on peripheral blood, taken in the second trimester of pregnancy. The receptors derive from a female donor in good health, enrolled as a control in a pregnancy study. The CDR3 runs from the conserved cysteine through the conserved F or W. The order of the fields is V gene, clone size, CDR3 protein. Where a row states a size, it is once, few, many or the class of an expanded clone; other rows omit it.

TRBV7-2,NA,CASSSERTSTYGYTF
TRBV4-3,NA,CASSQELAGYGGETQYF
TRBV27,NA,CASSLGGVLETQYF
TRBV10-3,NA,CAISEGTGSIEAFF
TRBV6-6,NA,CASKTSTGDNYGYTF
TRBV5-1,NA,CASSLEGDRPLHF
TRBV19,NA,CASSLGGADQPQHF
TRBV2,NA,CASRGLAGYDEQFF
TRBV7-2,NA,CASSPDRGQTQYF
TRBV6-6,NA,CASRSVGSYEQYF
TRBV9,NA,CASARGGPGTDTQYF
TRBV15,NA,CATSRDIQPQHF
TRBV27,NA,CASSSSQGLYEKLFF
TRBV5-5,NA,CASSPLVGTGFYEQYF
TRBV19,NA,CASSPGTAPSGNTIYF
TRBV28,NA,CASSLSSGGARDTQYF
TRBV18,NA,CASSPLQSNTEAFF
TRBV7-3,NA,CASSLSAVGGDEQFF
TRBV9,NA,CASSVITGNTEAFF
TRBV7-2,NA,CASTQTTTSQETQYF
TRBV2,NA,CASSTRTVRNEKLFF
TRBV7-9,NA,CASSFRIKGEAFF
TRBV6-5,NA,CASSPTGSGNTIYF
TRBV6-5,NA,CASKARPGYEQYF
TRBV19,NA,CASSIFRPQSNEKLFF
TRBV6-1,NA,CASSSGQGADTQYF
TRBV29-1,once,CSVEGQGQWGYGYTF
TRBV7-2,NA,CASSLGQAETQYF
TRBV10-3,NA,CAISGDRGQFGANTEAFF
TRBV4-1,NA,CASSQEWGGLYQPQHF
TRBV2,NA,CASWTGSYGYTF
TRBV5-1,NA,CASSPEDRGLVGYGYTF
TRBV19,NA,CASSRQGDGNYGYTF
TRBV18,NA,CASSPQALGEAFF
TRBV5-8,few,CASSLGTGGPGSDQPQHF
TRBV5-4,NA,CASRVGKGSGGTGEQYF
TRBV7-9,NA,CATAGGGRTEAFF
TRBV28,NA,CASTQAGTGIYGYTF
TRBV11-2,once,CASSPTGGTEAFF
TRBV28,NA,CASSPTGGEETQYF
TRBV5-5,NA,CASSLIPTKGDIQYF
TRBV9,NA,CASSGNSYTEAFF
TRBV5-5,NA,CASSFNGGGSYEQYF
TRBV27,NA,CATRPPDSYYGYTF
TRBV7-6,NA,CASSLVPGTAYEKLFF
TRBV4-2,once,CASSQQRGGYEQYF
TRBV21-1,NA,CARPQGSDGTGGNQPQHF
TRBV29-1,NA,CSVDRRGQETQYF
TRBV2,NA,CATRTEDVGTQYF
TRBV6-5,NA,CASSRTGIGPYEQYF
TRBV27,NA,CASRWDRGSYEQYF
TRBV2,NA,CASRQGVRETQYF
TRBV19,NA,CASTPGQGDYGYTF
TRBV7-9,NA,CASRHGLSGGTPLHF
TRBV5-6,NA,CASSLGVKLQYF